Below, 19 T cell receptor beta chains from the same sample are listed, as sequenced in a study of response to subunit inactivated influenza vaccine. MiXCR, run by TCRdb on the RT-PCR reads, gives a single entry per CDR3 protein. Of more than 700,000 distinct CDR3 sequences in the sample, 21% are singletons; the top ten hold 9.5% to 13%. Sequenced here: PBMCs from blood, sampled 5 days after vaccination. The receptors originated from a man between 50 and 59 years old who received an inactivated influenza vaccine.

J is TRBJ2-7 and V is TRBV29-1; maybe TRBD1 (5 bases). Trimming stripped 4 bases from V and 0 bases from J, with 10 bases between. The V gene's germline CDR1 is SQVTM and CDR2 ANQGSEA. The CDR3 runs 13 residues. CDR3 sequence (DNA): TGCAGCGTTGCAGGGTACAGCTCCTACGAGCAGTACTTC. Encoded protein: CSVAGYSSYEQYF.

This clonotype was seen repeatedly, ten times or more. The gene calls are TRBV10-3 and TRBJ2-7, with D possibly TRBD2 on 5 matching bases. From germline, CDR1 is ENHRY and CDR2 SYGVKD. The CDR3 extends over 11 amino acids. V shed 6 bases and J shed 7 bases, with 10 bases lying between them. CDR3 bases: TGTGCCATCAGAGGGAGTGGTGAGCAGTACTTC. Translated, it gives CAIRGSGEQYF.

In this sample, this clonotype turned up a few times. The CDR3 loop is CASSPVRGVGDEQYF. The CDR3 bases are TGTGCCAGCAGTCCCGTTCGCGGGGTTGGCGACGAGCAGTACTTC. The rearrangement links TRBV12-3 or TRBV12-4 to TRBJ2-7; tentatively, D is TRBD2 (6 bases). V was pared by 5 bases and J by 5 bases, with 19 bases between. The CDR3 totals 15 residues.

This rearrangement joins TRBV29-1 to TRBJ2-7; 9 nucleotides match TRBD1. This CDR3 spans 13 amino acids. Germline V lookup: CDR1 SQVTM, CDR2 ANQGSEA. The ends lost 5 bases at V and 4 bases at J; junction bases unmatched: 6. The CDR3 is CSVRDRERYEQYF. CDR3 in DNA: TGCAGCGTTCGGGACAGGGAGCGGTACGAGCAGTACTTC.

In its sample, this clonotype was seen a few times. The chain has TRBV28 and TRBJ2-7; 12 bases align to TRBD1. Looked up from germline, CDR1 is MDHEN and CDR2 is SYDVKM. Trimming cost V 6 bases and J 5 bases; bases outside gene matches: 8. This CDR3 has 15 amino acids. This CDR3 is CASSSEGQGANEQYF. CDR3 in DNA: TGTGCCAGCAGCTCGGAGGGACAGGGGGCCAACGAGCAGTACTTC.

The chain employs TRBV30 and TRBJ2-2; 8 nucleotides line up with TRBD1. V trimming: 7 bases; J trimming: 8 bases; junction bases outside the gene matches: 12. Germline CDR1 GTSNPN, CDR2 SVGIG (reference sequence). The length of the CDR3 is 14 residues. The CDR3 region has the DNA TGTGCCTCCAGGACCCTCAGGGGGCTAGGGGAGCTGTTTTTT. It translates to CASRTLRGLGELFF.

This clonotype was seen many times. For the CDR3, the DNA is TGTGCCAGCAGCTTTGGCACTTGGAACACTGAAGCTTTCTTT. It translates to CASSFGTWNTEAFF. This sequence joins TRBV5-6 and TRBJ1-1; no firm D call. V was pared by 2 bases and J by 1 base, with 9 bases between. CDR1 is SGHDT, CDR2 YYEEEE, per germline. CDR3 length: 14 residues. Looking up the rest from reference TRBV5-6 and TRBJ1-1 gives the full variable domain: DAGVTQSPTHLIKTRGQQVTLRCSPKSGHDTVSWYQQALGQGPQFIFQYYEEEERQRGNFPDRFSGHQFPNYSSELNVNALLLGDSALYLCASSFGTWNTEAFFGQGTRLTVV.

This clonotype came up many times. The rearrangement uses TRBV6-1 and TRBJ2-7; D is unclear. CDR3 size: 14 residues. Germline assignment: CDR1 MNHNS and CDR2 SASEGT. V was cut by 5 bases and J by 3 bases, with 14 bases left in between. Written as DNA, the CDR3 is TGTGCCAGCAGTACCCCCTCCACTGGCTACGAGCAGTACTTC. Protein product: CASSTPSTGYEQYF.

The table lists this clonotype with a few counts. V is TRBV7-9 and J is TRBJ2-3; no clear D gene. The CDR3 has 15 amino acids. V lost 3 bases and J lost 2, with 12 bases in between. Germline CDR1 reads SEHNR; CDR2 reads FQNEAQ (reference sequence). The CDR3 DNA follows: TGTGCCAGCAGCTTTCTTCCCAGGACCACAGATACGCAGTATTTT. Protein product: CASSFLPRTTDTQYF. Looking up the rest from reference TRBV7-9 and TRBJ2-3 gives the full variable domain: DTGVSQNPRHKITKRGQNVTFRCDPISEHNRLYWYRQTLGQGPEFLTYFQNEAQLEKSRLLSDRFSAERPKGSFSTLEIQRTEQGDSAMYLCASSFLPRTTDTQYFGPGTRLTVL.

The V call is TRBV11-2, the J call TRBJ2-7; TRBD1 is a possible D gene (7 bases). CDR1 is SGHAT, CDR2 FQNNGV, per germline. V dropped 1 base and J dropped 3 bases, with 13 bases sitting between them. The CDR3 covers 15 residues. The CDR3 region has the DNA TGTGCCAGCAGCTTAGTTCCCAGGGGGGACTACGAGCAGTACTTC. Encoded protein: CASSLVPRGDYEQYF. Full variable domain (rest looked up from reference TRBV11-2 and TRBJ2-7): EAGVAQSPRYKIIEKRQSVAFWCNPISGHATLYWYQQILGQGPKLLIQFQNNGVVDDSQLPKDRFSAERLKGVDSTLKIQPAKLEDSAVYLCASSLVPRGDYEQYFGPGTRLTVT.

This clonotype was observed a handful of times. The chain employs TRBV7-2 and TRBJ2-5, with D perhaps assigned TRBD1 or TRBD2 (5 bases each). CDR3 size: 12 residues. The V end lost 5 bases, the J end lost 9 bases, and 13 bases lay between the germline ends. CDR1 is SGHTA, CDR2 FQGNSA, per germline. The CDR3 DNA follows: TGTGCCAGCAGCCTTCTTATGGGGGCCCAGTACTTC. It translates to CASSLLMGAQYF.

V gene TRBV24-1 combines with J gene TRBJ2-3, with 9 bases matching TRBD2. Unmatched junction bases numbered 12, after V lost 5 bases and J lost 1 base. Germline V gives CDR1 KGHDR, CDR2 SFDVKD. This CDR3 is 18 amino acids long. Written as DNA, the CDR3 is TGTGCCACCAGTGCTAGCGGGACTACCCTTCCTCGCACAGATACGCAGTATTTT. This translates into CATSASGTTLPRTDTQYF.

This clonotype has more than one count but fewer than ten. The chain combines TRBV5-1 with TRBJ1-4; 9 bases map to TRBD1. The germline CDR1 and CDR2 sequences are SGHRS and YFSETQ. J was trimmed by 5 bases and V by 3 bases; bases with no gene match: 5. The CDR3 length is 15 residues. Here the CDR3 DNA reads TGCGCCAGCAGCTCGCGGGGACAGGGAAATGAAAAACTGTTTTTT. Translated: CASSSRGQGNEKLFF. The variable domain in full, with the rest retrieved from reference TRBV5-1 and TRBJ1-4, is KAGVTQTPRYLIKTRGQQVTLSCSPISGHRSVSWYQQTPGQGLQFLFEYFSETQRNKGNFPGRFSGRQFSNSRSEMNVSTLELGDSALYLCASSSRGQGNEKLFFGSGTQLSVL.

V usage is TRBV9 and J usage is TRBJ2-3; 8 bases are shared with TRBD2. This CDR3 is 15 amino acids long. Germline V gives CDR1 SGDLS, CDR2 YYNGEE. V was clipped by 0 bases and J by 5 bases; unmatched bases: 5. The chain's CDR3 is CASSVGGSGRDTQYF. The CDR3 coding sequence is TGTGCCAGCAGCGTAGGGGGCAGCGGGAGAGATACGCAGTATTTT.

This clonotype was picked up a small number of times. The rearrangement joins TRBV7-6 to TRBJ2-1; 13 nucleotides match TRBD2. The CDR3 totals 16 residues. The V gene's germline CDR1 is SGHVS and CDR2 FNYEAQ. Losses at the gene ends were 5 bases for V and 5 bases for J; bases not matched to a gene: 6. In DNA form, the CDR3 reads TGTGCCAGCAGCCCCACGGGACTAGCGGGGCACAATGAGCAGTTCTTC. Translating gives CASSPTGLAGHNEQFF.

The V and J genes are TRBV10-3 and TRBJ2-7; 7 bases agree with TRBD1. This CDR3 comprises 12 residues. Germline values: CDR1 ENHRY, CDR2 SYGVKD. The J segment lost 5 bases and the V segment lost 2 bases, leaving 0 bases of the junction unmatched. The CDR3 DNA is TGTGCCATCAGTGAGACAGGGGACGAGCAGTACTTC. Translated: CAISETGDEQYF.

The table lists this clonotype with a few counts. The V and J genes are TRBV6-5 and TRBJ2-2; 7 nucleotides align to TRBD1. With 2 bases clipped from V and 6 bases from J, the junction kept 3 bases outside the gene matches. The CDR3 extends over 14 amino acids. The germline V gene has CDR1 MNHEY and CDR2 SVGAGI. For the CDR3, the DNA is TGTGCCAGCAGTTACGGTCAGGGGGCCGGGGAGCTGTTTTTT. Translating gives CASSYGQGAGELFF.

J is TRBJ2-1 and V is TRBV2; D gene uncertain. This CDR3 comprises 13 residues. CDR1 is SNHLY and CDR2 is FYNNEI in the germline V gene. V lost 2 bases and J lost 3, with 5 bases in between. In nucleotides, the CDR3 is TGTGCCAGCAGTGAATTGGGCTACAATGAGCAGTTCTTC. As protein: CASSELGYNEQFF.

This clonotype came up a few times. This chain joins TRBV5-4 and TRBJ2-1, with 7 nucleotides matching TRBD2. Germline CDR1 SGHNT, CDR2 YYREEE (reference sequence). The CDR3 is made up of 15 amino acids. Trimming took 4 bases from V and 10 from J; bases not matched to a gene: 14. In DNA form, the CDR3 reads TGTGCCAGCAGCCCCACGACTAGCTCGAGGGCGGAGCAGTTCTTC. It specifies CASSPTTSSRAEQFF.